This T cell receptor beta chain was documented in a study of blood T cell repertoires in COVID-19. Study summary: The United States, Italy and Spain were the sources of the acute and convalescent COVID-19 samples.

The CDR3 has 14 amino acids. Unmatched junction bases numbered 2, after V lost 5 bases and J lost 1 base. Germline lookup yields CDR1 SEHNR and CDR2 FQNEAQ (reference sequence). Data came from immunoSEQ multiplex PCR; TCRdb stores just in-frame clones and leaves some out. The table includes tens of thousands of clones, roughly 78% detected once. Sequencing was done on a sample of peripheral blood. V gene TRBV7-9 combines with J gene TRBJ2-7; the match to TRBD2 covers 10 bases. This TCR came from an elderly man with active or convalescent COVID-19. DNA of the CDR3: TGTGCCAGCAGCCCGGGACTAGCGTCCTACGAGCAGTACTTC. It encodes CASSPGLASYEQYF.